This T cell receptor beta chain was obtained from a study of T cell responses to AZD1222 COVID-19 vaccine. Study as a whole: Second-dose recipients at about 4 or about 12 weeks were treated as one pooled group.

Findings of the study overall: Along spike, vaccine-associated CD4 TCRs were found throughout, with dominance at 160-218 and 743-854.

Comments on this clone: Its antigen is not known.

Assay: immunoSEQ multiplex PCR; the TCRdb copy retains only in-frame clones and omits some. This table has tens of thousands of clones, 75% to 90% appearing once. The length of the CDR3 is 14 residues. Per germline, CDR1 SGHRS and CDR2 YFSETQ. V lost 3 bases, J lost 3 bases, and 5 bases stayed unmatched. Sequencing used peripheral blood, obtained on day 0 of AZD1222 vaccination. This sequence joins TRBV5-1 and TRBJ1-2, with TRBD1 matching over 7 bases. The receptor was derived from an adult in good health. The CDR3 nucleotides read TGCGCCAGCAGCTCCGGACAGGCCCACTATGGCTACACCTTC. Translation gives CASSSGQAHYGYTF.